One and the same sample provided the 22 T cell receptor beta chains below, sequenced in a study of CD8 T cells in Susac syndrome. cDNA came from around 0.54 to 1 ug RNA primed by random hexamers. Each CDR3 protein gets one entry after TCRdb re-called the immunoSEQ multiplex PCR reads with MiXCR. The profile shows 150,000 to 200,000 distinct CDR3 sequences, around 90% of them singletons. Sequencing was done on a sample of CD4+ T cells from PBMCs. These receptors originate from a human donor in good health.

V gene TRBV27 combines with J gene TRBJ2-7; 9 bases map to TRBD1. Trimming cost V 6 bases and J 6 bases; bases outside gene matches: 9. CDR1 MNHEY and CDR2 SMNVEV come from the germline V gene (reference sequence). This CDR3 is 14 amino acids long. The CDR3 loop reads CASSRPGQGTEQYF. The CDR3 DNA is TGTGCCAGCAGCCGACCGGGACAGGGAACCGAGCAGTACTTC.

The V call is TRBV2, the J call TRBJ1-1, with D unclear. The CDR3 spans 14 residues. Trimming removed 8 bases at V and 4 bases at J, with 17 bases between. From germline, CDR1 is SNHLY and CDR2 FYNNEI. Written as DNA, the CDR3 is TGTGCCAGCCGACTAAGCGGGCAAGCCACTGAAGCTTTCTTT. It yields the protein CASRLSGQATEAFF. The full variable domain, its missing parts supplied by reference TRBV2 and TRBJ1-1, is EPEVTQTPSHQVTQMGQEVILRCVPISNHLYFYWYRQILGQKVEFLVSFYNNEISEKSEIFDDQFSVERPDGSNFTLKIRSTKLEDSAMYFCASRLSGQATEAFFGQGTRLTVV.

The J gene is TRBJ1-1, the V gene TRBV30; the D gene is possibly TRBD1 (5 bases). CDR1 and CDR2 from the germline V gene are GTSNPN and SVGIG (reference sequence). The CDR3 has 12 residues. CDR3 loop: CAWGWTNTEAFF. The CDR3 DNA follows: TGTGCTTGGGGCTGGACGAACACTGAAGCTTTCTTT.

The table lists this clonotype with a count of one. The CDR3, as DNA: TGTGCCAGCAGCGACATGGGGGACAATCAGCCCCAGCATTTT. This gives the protein CASSDMGDNQPQHF. The gene calls are TRBV12-3 or TRBV12-4 and TRBJ1-5; maybe TRBD1 (5 bases). This CDR3 spans 14 amino acids. The V end lost 6 bases, the J end lost 3 bases, and 12 bases lay between the germline ends.

There are a few counts of this clonotype. V usage is TRBV6-1 and J usage is TRBJ2-5; 10 nucleotides line up with TRBD1. Germline assignment: CDR1 MNHNS and CDR2 SASEGT. The V gene end was trimmed by 5 bases and the J gene end by 6 bases; junction bases not matched to a gene: 3. The CDR3 totals 13 residues. The CDR3 here is CASSQGQGQTQYF. As DNA, the CDR3 is TGTGCCAGCAGTCAGGGACAGGGGCAGACCCAGTACTTC.

This chain links TRBV5-1 with TRBJ2-5, with D unresolved. The V end was cut by 1 base, the J end by 4 bases, with 11 bases between. Germline CDR1 and CDR2: SGHRS and YFSETQ. The CDR3 loop spans 14 amino acids. CDR3 protein: CASSLQGQGETQYF. The CDR3 DNA sequence: TGCGCCAGCAGCTTGCAAGGGCAAGGAGAGACCCAGTACTTC.

The chain uses TRBV5-1 and TRBJ2-5, with D maybe TRBD2 (6 bases). From germline, CDR1 is SGHRS and CDR2 YFSETQ. This CDR3 has 14 amino acids. V lost 2 bases and J lost 1, with 9 bases in between. The CDR3 protein is CASSFRGLQETQYF. CDR3 in DNA: TGCGCCAGCAGCTTCCGGGGACTCCAAGAGACCCAGTACTTC.

The V call is TRBV5-1, the J call TRBJ1-1; D unclear. V was clipped by 4 bases and J by 5 bases, with 15 bases between them. This CDR3 has 14 amino acids. Germline V gene lookup returns CDR1 SGHRS and CDR2 YFSETQ. CDR3 bases: TGCGCCAGCAGCCTACAGAACCGGAATACTGAAGCTTTCTTT. Translating gives CASSLQNRNTEAFF. Complete variable domain (other parts from reference TRBV5-1 and TRBJ1-1): KAGVTQTPRYLIKTRGQQVTLSCSPISGHRSVSWYQQTPGQGLQFLFEYFSETQRNKGNFPGRFSGRQFSNSRSEMNVSTLELGDSALYLCASSLQNRNTEAFFGQGTRLTVV.

This clonotype was recorded once. Here the CDR3 reads CASSQELAGSGQFF. DNA for the CDR3: TGCGCCAGCAGCCAAGAACTAGCGGGAAGCGGGCAGTTCTTC. The rearrangement uses TRBV4-1 and TRBJ2-1, with 10 positions matching TRBD2. The CDR3 consists of 14 residues. CDR1 and CDR2 (germline): MGHRA, YSYEKL. V shed 0 bases, J shed 12 bases, and the junction held 5 bases outside the gene matches.

V usage is TRBV27 and J usage is TRBJ2-7; D call uncertain. The V end was cut by 8 bases, the J end by 1 base, with 15 bases between. The germline gives CDR1 MNHEY, CDR2 SMNVEV (reference sequence). This CDR3 is built from 14 residues. The chain's CDR3 is CASRPTHVSYEQYF. CDR3 coding DNA: TGTGCCAGCCGACCCACTCATGTATCCTACGAGCAGTACTTC.

The chain combines TRBV9 with TRBJ1-1, with D maybe TRBD1 (6 bases). CDR3 size: 13 residues. Germline assignment: CDR1 SGDLS and CDR2 YYNGEE. V lost 4 bases, J lost 11 bases, and 18 bases lay in between. The CDR3 here is CASSSGHRGGAFF. Here the CDR3 DNA reads TGTGCCAGCAGCTCGGGACACCGGGGTGGCGCTTTCTTT.

This clonotype was observed a single time. The V call is TRBV11-2, the J call TRBJ2-5, with D tentatively TRBD2 (6 bases). CDR1 and CDR2 (germline): SGHAT, FQNNGV. V lost 3 bases to trimming and J lost 4 bases, with 15 bases between them. There are 15 residues in the CDR3. CDR3 nucleotide sequence: TGTGCCAGCAGCTTGAACAGCCCCGGGGGAGAGACCCAGTACTTC. Protein sequence: CASSLNSPGGETQYF.

CDR3 nucleotide sequence: TGCAGTGCTAGGGCCGGGACCCTCAGAGAGACCCAGTACTTC. Its protein product is CSARAGTLRETQYF. The chain employs TRBV20-1 and TRBJ2-5; D tentatively reads TRBD1 or TRBD2 (5 bases each). Trimming removed 3 bases at V and 4 bases at J, with 15 bases between. CDR1 is DFQATT, CDR2 SNEGSKA, per germline (reference sequence). The CDR3 has 14 residues.

V usage is TRBV7-2 and J usage is TRBJ2-7, with 8 bases identical to TRBD2. The CDR3 loop spans 16 amino acids. The V gene's germline CDR1 is SGHTA and CDR2 FQGNSA. V gave up 3 bases and J gave up 0 bases; unmatched junction bases: 7. DNA for the CDR3: TGTGCCAGCAGCTTCGTCAGCGGGGGCAGCTCCTACGAGCAGTACTTC. Translating it yields CASSFVSGGSSYEQYF.

This chain uses TRBV6-2 or TRBV6-3 with TRBJ2-5, with 11 bases aligning to TRBD2. Germline trimming cut 7 bases from V and 7 bases from J; bases unmatched to any gene: 8. The CDR3 runs 14 residues. CDR1 is MNHEY, CDR2 SVGEGT, per germline. The CDR3 is CASNQLAGVGTQYF. In nucleotides, the CDR3 is TGTGCCAGCAACCAACTAGCGGGAGTGGGGACCCAGTACTTC.

The rearrangement joins TRBV6-5 to TRBJ2-7; no definite D call. The V gene's germline CDR1 is MNHEY and CDR2 SVGAGI. Trimming pared 7 bases from V and 4 bases from J, leaving 14 bases between. The CDR3 length is 13 residues. The CDR3 nucleotides read TGTGCCAGCACACGGTCGGATCCATACGAGCAGTACTTC. This sequence encodes CASTRSDPYEQYF.

This rearrangement joins TRBV5-1 to TRBJ1-4; no clear D. The V end lost 0 bases, the J end lost 7 bases, and 10 bases lay between the germline ends. This CDR3 comprises 14 residues. Germline V lookup: CDR1 SGHRS, CDR2 YFSETQ. CDR3 loop: CASSLAGVGEKLFF. CDR3 nucleotide sequence: TGCGCCAGCAGCTTGGCCGGGGTGGGTGAAAAACTGTTTTTT.

This clonotype appeared a few times. The rearrangement links TRBV5-1 to TRBJ2-2; D is possibly TRBD1 (6 bases). The CDR3 has 15 amino acids. Germline CDR1 and CDR2: SGHRS and YFSETQ. V gave up 7 bases and J gave up 0 bases, with 13 bases separating them. CDR3 coding DNA: TGCGCCAGCCTACAGGGTCCATCGAACACCGGGGAGCTGTTTTTT. Its translation: CASLQGPSNTGELFF.

CDR3 protein: CSAPRSANEKLFF. CDR3 in DNA: TGCAGTGCCCCACGTAGTGCTAATGAAAAACTGTTTTTT. The rearrangement links TRBV20-1 to TRBJ1-4; D remains unclear. This CDR3 has 13 amino acids. The germline CDR1 and CDR2 sequences are DFQATT and SNEGSKA (reference sequence). The V end was cut by 6 bases, the J end by 3 bases, with 11 bases between.

This chain joins TRBV5-1 and TRBJ2-7; perhaps TRBD1 as D (5 bases). The V end lost 0 bases, the J end lost 2 bases, and 18 bases lay between the germline ends. The CDR3 contains 17 residues. Germline CDR1 is SGHRS and CDR2 is YFSETQ. CDR3 sequence reads: CASSLGGASQIAYEQYF. DNA for the CDR3: TGCGCCAGCAGCTTGGGGGGCGCGAGCCAAATCGCCTACGAGCAGTACTTC.

V is TRBV5-8 and J is TRBJ2-7, with 9 nucleotides matching TRBD1. J lost 0 bases, V lost 4 bases, and 2 bases had no gene match. Looked up from germline, CDR1 is SGHTS and CDR2 is YDEGEE. This CDR3 has 14 residues. This CDR3 is CASSMGQGSYEQYF. The CDR3 DNA sequence: TGTGCCAGCAGCATGGGACAGGGCTCCTACGAGCAGTACTTC.

This chain links TRBV24-1 with TRBJ2-1, with a weak D call TRBD1 (6 bases). The germline V gene encodes CDR1 KGHDR and CDR2 SFDVKD. V shed 1 base and J shed 3 bases, with 9 bases lying between them. The CDR3 extends over 15 amino acids. CDR3 coding DNA: TGTGCCACCAGTGATTTTAAGGACAGCTACAATGAGCAGTTCTTC. This sequence encodes CATSDFKDSYNEQFF.